This TCR beta chain was captured in a study of cytomegalovirus exposure and HLA in healthy donors. General observations from the study: Reported results showed that the classifier diagnosed cytomegalovirus status with high specificity and sensitivity. A later analysis found TCR association rates differed by HLA locus, highest for DRB1 and lowest for HLA-C. Across donors, presence/absence analyses took sequencing depth to be roughly uniform. TCR sequences were mostly rare, though some public TCRs occurred in many donors.

This clone was counted a few times. Its antigen is not identified. The study ran its PCR with 60 Vbeta and 13 Jbeta primers. Data came from immunoSEQ multiplex PCR; TCRdb stores just in-frame clones and leaves some out. The sample carries roughly 170,000 clones, roughly 80% recorded once. This receptor was obtained from a man aged 45-65 years in good health and CMV-seronegative. Sequenced material: PBMCs.

The CDR3 region is CASSYERGRTEAFF. The CDR3 DNA follows: TGTGCCAGCAGTTACGAGAGGGGGCGCACTGAAGCTTTCTTT. V and J are TRBV6-5 and TRBJ1-1; 7 bases are shared with TRBD1. This CDR3 is built from 14 residues. Germline assignment: CDR1 MNHEY and CDR2 SVGAGI. V shed 2 bases and J 4 bases; nucleotides not matched to a gene: 4.